Below, one TCR beta chain is given with its context. The data are from a study of CD8 T cells in Susac syndrome. Reverse transcription used about 0.45 to 1 ug RNA and random hexamers. One entry per CDR3 protein results from TCRdb running MiXCR on the immunoSEQ multiplex PCR reads. The sample includes 95,000 to 150,000 distinct CDR3 sequences, around 94% of them seen just once. The origin of this receptor is a human donor in good health. Specimen: CD4+ T cells from PBMCs.

The CDR3 here is CATRNEVSAQFF. For the CDR3, the DNA is TGTGCCACTCGAAATGAGGTCTCGGCGCAGTTCTTC. The chain employs TRBV15 and TRBJ2-1; no clear D gene. The CDR3 runs 12 residues. Germline CDR1 and CDR2: LNHNV and YYDKDF (reference sequence). The V end lost 9 bases, the J end lost 12 bases, and 18 bases lay between the germline ends.